Following are 18 T cell receptor beta chains from one sample sequenced in a study of blood T cell repertoires in COVID-19. Clones were sequenced by immunoSEQ multiplex PCR, and TCRdb holds only the in-frame ones, with some missing. There are about 99,000 clones in the sample; approximately 85% occur only once, and 15% to 20% lies in the top ten. The source material was peripheral blood. These receptors were taken from a woman at least 80 years old with active or convalescent COVID-19.

The chain employs TRBV4-1 and TRBJ1-5, with 7 bases aligning to TRBD1. Germline V CDR1 and CDR2: MGHRA, YSYEKL. V was pared by 0 bases and J by 6 bases, with 2 bases of the junction left unmatched. This CDR3 has 14 residues. CDR3 protein: CASSQDRGSQPQHF. DNA for the CDR3: TGCGCCAGCAGCCAAGACAGGGGGAGTCAGCCCCAGCATTTT.

This rearrangement joins TRBV9 to TRBJ2-3, with TRBD2 matching 8 bases. The germline CDR1 and CDR2 sequences are SGDLS and YYNGEE. Germline trimming cut 0 bases from V and 7 bases from J; bases unmatched to any gene: 10. CDR3 length equals 16 residues. CDR3 bases: TGTGCCAGCAGCGTAGACTCAGCGGGAGTTCTTAATACGCAGTATTTT. Protein sequence: CASSVDSAGVLNTQYF.

The chain is built from TRBV30 and TRBJ1-5; possibly TRBD1 for D (6 bases). Trimming left V 1 base short and J 3 bases short, with 7 bases between. Germline loops: CDR1 GTSNPN, CDR2 SVGIG (reference sequence). The CDR3 has 13 residues. CDR3 DNA sequence: TGTGCCTGGAGTGCAGGGGACAATCAGCCCCAGCATTTT. Its translation: CAWSAGDNQPQHF.

The V gene is TRBV19, the J gene TRBJ1-1; D remains ambiguous. Germline V gives CDR1 LNHDA, CDR2 SQIVND (reference sequence). This CDR3 comprises 14 residues. Trimming shortened V by 5 bases and J by 0 bases, and 10 bases separated the two germline ends. The CDR3 reads CASSLANMNTEAFF. The CDR3 nucleotides read TGTGCCAGTAGTCTGGCCAATATGAACACTGAAGCTTTCTTT.

This clone came up once. This chain joins TRBV5-1 and TRBJ2-5; TRBD1 agrees at 8 bases. Looked up from germline, CDR1 is SGHRS and CDR2 is YFSETQ. The trim removed 4 bases at V and 2 bases at J, leaving 10 bases unmatched. This CDR3 contains 16 residues. The CDR3 loop is CASSTLLTGVQETQYF. Written as DNA, the CDR3 is TGCGCCAGCAGCACCCTCCTGACAGGGGTACAAGAGACCCAGTACTTC.

As DNA, the CDR3 is TGCGCCAGCAGCTTGGGTGGACAGGGGGCAGGTGGCTACACCTTC. This sequence encodes CASSLGGQGAGGYTF. The J gene is TRBJ1-2, the V gene TRBV5-1; 11 bases agree with TRBD1. The V gene end was trimmed by 0 bases and the J gene end by 7 bases; junction bases not matched to a gene: 5. The CDR3 runs 15 residues. Germline assignment: CDR1 SGHRS and CDR2 YFSETQ.

This clone turned up a few times. This chain uses TRBV9 with TRBJ2-2; D ambiguous. Per germline, CDR1 SGDLS and CDR2 YYNGEE. CDR3 size: 15 residues. The V gene lost 0 bases and the J gene lost 1 base, with 7 bases spanning the gap. CDR3 sequence reads: CASSVGGLNTGELFF. The DNA of the CDR3 is TGTGCCAGCAGCGTAGGTGGCTTGAACACCGGGGAGCTGTTTTTT.

This sequence joins TRBV19 and TRBJ2-1; TRBD2 matches at 13 bases. Per germline, CDR1 LNHDA and CDR2 SQIVND (reference sequence). This CDR3 is built from 16 residues. V shed 1 base, J shed 4 bases, and the junction held 1 base outside the gene matches. CDR3 protein: CASSIALAGGYNEQFF. DNA for the CDR3: TGTGCCAGTAGTATAGCACTAGCGGGAGGGTACAATGAGCAGTTCTTC.

The CDR3 protein is CASSRLAGGPYEQYF. CDR3 DNA sequence: TGTGCCAGCAGTAGGCTAGCGGGAGGGCCGTACGAGCAGTACTTC. The chain couples TRBV2 to TRBJ2-7; 12 bases map to TRBD2. J lost 4 bases, V lost 5 bases, and 6 bases had no gene match. The CDR3 runs 15 residues. Germline assignment: CDR1 SNHLY and CDR2 FYNNEI.

The chain uses TRBV18 and TRBJ2-5; TRBD2 matches 7 bases. The CDR3 runs 16 residues. Losses at the gene ends were 0 bases for V and 4 bases for J; bases not matched to a gene: 8. Germline V gene lookup returns CDR1 KGHSH and CDR2 LQKENI. DNA of the CDR3: TGTGCCAGCTCACCACCGTTGCGGGAGTGGGGAGAGACCCAGTACTTC. It specifies CASSPPLREWGETQYF. Drawing the rest from reference TRBV18 and TRBJ2-5, the complete variable domain is NAGVMQNPRHLVRRRGQEARLRCSPMKGHSHVYWYRQLPEEGLKFMVYLQKENIIDESGMPKERFSAEFPKEGPSILRIQQVVRGDSAAYFCASSPPLREWGETQYFGPGTRLLVL.

The V call is TRBV7-8, the J call TRBJ1-5; no reliable D call. With 0 bases removed from V and 5 bases from J, the gap between germline ends came to 5 bases. CDR1 and CDR2 (germline): SGHVS, FQNEAQ. CDR3 size: 13 residues. The CDR3 loop reads CASSLARDQPQHF. In nucleotides, the CDR3 is TGTGCCAGCAGCTTAGCGCGCGATCAGCCCCAGCATTTT.

J is TRBJ2-7 and V is TRBV28; 11 bases are a match to TRBD2. CDR3 length equals 16 residues. Germline-derived CDR1 and CDR2 are MDHEN and SYDVKM. V shed 6 bases, J shed 0 bases, and the junction held 7 bases outside the gene matches. CDR3 residues: CASSRPTSGNSYEQYF. Here the CDR3 DNA reads TGTGCCAGCAGCAGGCCGACTAGCGGGAACTCCTACGAGCAGTACTTC.

The chain uses TRBV5-6 and TRBJ1-2; perhaps TRBD1 as D (6 bases). This CDR3 comprises 16 residues. Between the trimmed V and J ends, which lost 3 bases and 7 bases, there was a span of 22 bases. Germline-derived CDR1 and CDR2 are SGHDT and YYEEEE. The CDR3 DNA reads TGTGCCAGCAGCTCCCACCCCCCACAGGGCGGTGTTGGCTACACCTTC. Protein: CASSSHPPQGGVGYTF.

The chain combines TRBV28 with TRBJ2-5; the D gene is possibly TRBD1 (6 bases). CDR3 length equals 14 residues. Trimming pared 2 bases from V and 4 bases from J, leaving 11 bases between. Germline CDR1 MDHEN, CDR2 SYDVKM. The CDR3 nucleotides are TGTGCCAGCAGTTTAGGGGGCCCTCCAGAGACCCAGTACTTC. Amino acid sequence: CASSLGGPPETQYF.

The chain joins TRBV5-1 to TRBJ2-7; D is possibly TRBD1 (5 bases). This CDR3 is 15 amino acids long. Trimming left V 4 bases short and J 5 bases short, with 19 bases between. CDR1 SGHRS and CDR2 YFSETQ come from the germline V gene. The CDR3 bases are TGCGCCAGCAGCCTTACATGGCAGGGAAGCAACGAGCAGTACTTC. Translated: CASSLTWQGSNEQYF.

The J gene is TRBJ2-7, the V gene TRBV7-2; the match to TRBD2 covers 7 bases. V lost 5 bases, J lost 3 bases, and 10 bases stayed unmatched. Germline V gene lookup returns CDR1 SGHTA and CDR2 FQGNSA. The CDR3 loop spans 15 amino acids. The CDR3 here is CASSPRGREFYEQYF. The CDR3 DNA is TGTGCCAGCAGCCCAAGAGGGAGGGAGTTCTACGAGCAGTACTTC.

This clone was seen once. V is TRBV11-2 and J is TRBJ1-2, with TRBD1 matching over 7 bases. Germline loops: CDR1 SGHAT, CDR2 FQNNGV. This CDR3 region has 19 residues. V dropped 2 bases and J dropped 6; count of bases not matched to a gene: 21. CDR3 nucleotide sequence: TGTGCCAGCAGCTTAAACACGGACAGGCCGCCCACTATCAGACATGGCTACACCTTC. It yields the protein CASSLNTDRPPTIRHGYTF.

The J gene is TRBJ2-3, the V gene TRBV4-1; 8 bases are a match to TRBD2. Per the germline V gene, CDR1 is MGHRA and CDR2 is YSYEKL. V shed 4 bases, J shed 0 bases, and the junction held 9 bases outside the gene matches. The CDR3 runs 17 residues. The CDR3 sequence: CASSRPTSGASTDTQYF. The CDR3 DNA follows: TGCGCCAGCAGCCGACCCACTAGCGGTGCTAGCACAGATACGCAGTATTTT.